Sequencing of this T cell receptor beta chain was carried out in a study of post-analysis software for immune sequencing data. The overall study: Several disease courses (relapsing-remitting, secondary progressive and progressive-relapsing) of multiple sclerosis were included. Regarding the study as a whole: Multiple sclerosis was associated with a significant reduction in normalized Chao1 diversity relative to controls. Controls had lower frequencies than patients of about 5 TRBV segments, which included TRBV5-6, TRBV5-1 and TRBV20-1.

Regarding this clonotype: Its antigen is unidentified.

The ends lost 8 bases at V and 1 base at J; junction bases unmatched: 14. The CDR3 has 17 amino acids. Carried by the TCR beta cDNA libraries were unique molecular identifiers. The source material, 1 to 10 million T cells, gave rise to about 460,000 cDNA molecules. MiXCR, applied by TCRdb to the PCR reads, yields one record per CDR3 protein. The sample lists fewer than 850,000 distinct CDR3 sequences; about 32% were seen once. This chain connects TRBV12-3 or TRBV12-4 to TRBJ1-5; 7 positions agree with TRBD1. The sample comprised blood. The receptor was derived from a girl under 18 with multiple sclerosis. The CDR3, as DNA: TGTGCCAGCGTACGAACCTCCGGGACAGCCAGCAATCAGCCCCAGCATTTT. Encoded protein: CASVRTSGTASNQPQHF.